Each of the 28 T cell receptor beta chains below was sequenced from the same sample in a study of cytomegalovirus exposure and HLA in healthy donors. This PCR relied on a set of 60 Vbeta primers and 13 Jbeta primers. Method: immunoSEQ multiplex PCR; TCRdb's copy keeps in-frame clones and lacks some. The data contain about 64,000 clones, around four fifths of them seen just once; the ten biggest clones take up more than 5%. Material for sequencing was PBMCs. These receptors were obtained from a male donor in good health and CMV-seropositive.

The chain employs TRBV5-6 and TRBJ2-7; 8 nucleotides align to TRBD2. The ends lost 4 bases at V and 0 bases at J; junction bases unmatched: 9. CDR3 length: 16 amino acids. Looked up from germline, CDR1 is SGHDT and CDR2 is YYEEEE. The CDR3 loop is CASSATSGTYSYEQYF. The CDR3 nucleotides read TGTGCCAGCAGCGCAACTAGCGGCACATACTCCTACGAGCAGTACTTC.

The chain employs TRBV29-1 and TRBJ1-2; TRBD1 matches at 8 bases. J gave up 6 bases and V 7 bases, and 4 bases lay outside the gene matches. There are 11 residues in the CDR3. Germline lookup yields CDR1 SQVTM and CDR2 ANQGSEA. The CDR3 spells CSAGQGDGYTF. In DNA, the CDR3 is TGCAGCGCAGGACAGGGAGATGGCTACACCTTC.

This clone was seen more than once but under ten times. The V and J genes are TRBV5-6 and TRBJ1-2; TRBD1 matches at 7 bases. CDR1 is SGHDT and CDR2 is YYEEEE in the germline V gene. The CDR3 runs to 12 residues. J was trimmed by 5 bases and V by 4 bases; bases with no gene match: 2. Here the CDR3 DNA reads TGTGCCAGCAGCGAACAGGGGTATGGCTACACCTTC. This translates into CASSEQGYGYTF.

The V and J genes are TRBV27 and TRBJ1-4; D is perhaps TRBD1 (5 bases). The length of the CDR3 is 14 residues. V shed 1 base and J shed 7 bases, with 10 bases lying between them. The germline V gene has CDR1 MNHEY and CDR2 SMNVEV (reference sequence). The CDR3 sequence: CASSLLPGLEKLFF. The CDR3 DNA reads TGTGCCAGCAGTTTATTACCGGGACTTGAAAAACTGTTTTTT.

The rearrangement uses TRBV6-4 and TRBJ1-1; D call uncertain. CDR1 and CDR2 (germline): MRHNA, SNTAGT. The CDR3 has 13 residues. The V and J ends lost 0 bases and 1 base respectively, with 3 bases between them. The CDR3 bases are TGTGCCAGCAGTGACTCGGCGAACACTGAAGCTTTCTTT. This gives the protein CASSDSANTEAFF.

This clone was found once. The chain joins TRBV7-2 to TRBJ2-7, with TRBD1 as a possible D gene (6 bases). The CDR3 contains 13 residues. CDR1 SGHTA and CDR2 FQGNSA come from the germline V gene. The V end was cut by 1 base, the J end by 5 bases, with 9 bases between. The CDR3 nucleotides are TGTGCCAGCAGCTTAGATGGGGGCGACGAGCAGTACTTC. This encodes CASSLDGGDEQYF.

This chain uses TRBV5-6 with TRBJ2-3; 8 positions match TRBD2. The CDR3 runs 15 residues. J lost 2 bases, V lost 3 bases, and 5 bases had no gene match. Germline V lookup: CDR1 SGHDT, CDR2 YYEEEE. The CDR3 sequence: CASSYGGGYTDTQYF. CDR3 DNA sequence: TGTGCCAGCAGCTACGGCGGGGGGTACACAGATACGCAGTATTTT.

The genes are TRBV10-2 and TRBJ2-7; 9 bases line up with TRBD1. Looked up from germline, CDR1 is WSHSY and CDR2 is SAAADI. The CDR3 extends over 15 amino acids. Trimming at V came to 6 bases and at J to 1 base, leaving 7 bases not matched to a gene. CDR3 nucleotide sequence: TGCGCCAGCAGACCCCGGGACAGGGAGTCCTACGAGCAGTACTTC. It translates to CASRPRDRESYEQYF.

The chain carries TRBV15 and TRBJ2-1; TRBD1 aligns across 10 bases. The CDR3 totals 16 residues. Losses at the gene ends were 1 base for V and 7 bases for J; bases not matched to a gene: 7. Germline CDR1 and CDR2: LNHNV and YYDKDF (reference sequence). The CDR3 DNA follows: TGTGCCACCAGCAGAGTGGGACAGGGGTGGTTAAATGAGCAGTTCTTC. As protein: CATSRVGQGWLNEQFF.

The genes are TRBV13 and TRBJ1-6; a weak D match, TRBD1 (6 bases). The V end lost 5 bases, the J end lost 7 bases, and 6 bases lay between the germline ends. Germline lookup yields CDR1 PRHDT and CDR2 FYEKMQ (reference sequence). This CDR3 is built from 12 residues. The CDR3 nucleotides are TGTGCCAGCAGCCAGGGGAATTCACCCCTCCACTTT. Protein: CASSQGNSPLHF. The full variable domain, its missing parts supplied by reference TRBV13 and TRBJ1-6, is AAGVIQSPRHLIKEKRETATLKCYPIPRHDTVYWYQQGPGQDPQFLISFYEKMQSDKGSIPDRFSAQQFSDYHSELNMSSLELGDSALYFCASSQGNSPLHFGNGTRLTVT.

This clone has only a few counts. The chain couples TRBV4-3 to TRBJ2-6, with unresolved D. This CDR3 has 19 amino acids. Germline lookup yields CDR1 LGHNA and CDR2 YSLEER. V was cut by 0 bases and J by 0 bases, with 15 bases left in between. CDR3: CASSQDGGSLSSGANVLTF. CDR3 coding DNA: TGCGCCAGCAGCCAAGATGGCGGCAGCCTCAGCTCTGGGGCCAACGTCCTGACTTTC.

The chain joins TRBV12-5 to TRBJ1-2, with 9 bases that match TRBD1. V gave up 1 base and J gave up 5 bases; unmatched junction bases: 8. Germline V lookup: CDR1 LGHNT, CDR2 FRNRAP. This CDR3 is 16 amino acids long. The CDR3 loop is CASGLDDRGYGYGYTF. In DNA, the CDR3 is TGTGCTAGTGGTTTGGACGACAGGGGGTATGGATATGGCTACACCTTC.

The chain is built from TRBV5-1 and TRBJ2-7, with a possible D match to TRBD1 (5 bases). CDR1 SGHRS and CDR2 YFSETQ come from the germline V gene. This CDR3 region has 12 residues. V was clipped by 6 bases and J by 3 bases, with 10 bases between them. The CDR3 region has the DNA TGCGCCAGCAACTCAGACAGCTACGAGCAGTACTTC. Translating it yields CASNSDSYEQYF.

The sample holds a few counts of this clone. The genes are TRBV28 and TRBJ1-5, with 9 bases aligning to TRBD1. V lost 6 bases, J lost 6 bases, and 6 bases stayed unmatched. The CDR3 covers 14 residues. Germline-derived CDR1 and CDR2 are MDHEN and SYDVKM. This CDR3 reads CASRPGQGGQPQHF. The CDR3 DNA reads as TGTGCCAGCAGGCCGGGACAGGGAGGTCAGCCCCAGCATTTT.

This rearrangement joins TRBV5-4 to TRBJ1-2; 9 nucleotides match TRBD1. The germline gives CDR1 SGHNT, CDR2 YYREEE (reference sequence). The CDR3 extends over 14 amino acids. The ends lost 6 bases at V and 14 bases at J; junction bases unmatched: 17. The CDR3 DNA reads as TGTGCCAGCAACACGGGGGGGACAGGGTCCTGGGGTACCTTC. Translating gives CASNTGGTGSWGTF. The full variable domain, in which reference TRBV5-4 and TRBJ1-2 provide the parts outside the CDR3, is ETGVTQSPTHLIKTRGQQVTLRCSSQSGHNTVSWYQQALGQGPQFIFQYYREEENGRGNFPPRFSGLQFPNYSSELNVNALELDDSALYLCASNTGGTGSWGTFGSGTRLTVV.

This clone was picked up a small number of times. The chain combines TRBV30 with TRBJ1-2; D ambiguous. V shed 0 bases and J shed 6 bases, with 8 bases lying between them. This CDR3 has 12 amino acids. CDR1 is GTSNPN, CDR2 SVGIG, per germline (reference sequence). DNA for the CDR3: TGTGCCTGGAGTGTACCTAGAGATGGCTACACCTTC. Amino acid sequence: CAWSVPRDGYTF.

This chain uses TRBV7-2 with TRBJ1-1, with D maybe TRBD1 (5 bases). In germline, CDR1 is SGHTA, CDR2 FQGNSA. V was shortened by 5 bases and J by 0 bases, with 16 bases between the two germline ends. This CDR3 comprises 16 residues. CDR3 residues: CASSEMGGRLNTEAFF. The CDR3 region has the DNA TGTGCCAGCAGCGAGATGGGGGGGAGGCTGAACACTGAAGCTTTCTTT. Full variable domain (missing parts from reference TRBV7-2 and TRBJ1-1): GAGVSQSPSNKVTEKGKDVELRCDPISGHTALYWYRQSLGQGLEFLIYFQGNSAPDKSGLPSDRFSAERTGGSVSTLTIQRTQQEDSAVYLCASSEMGGRLNTEAFFGQGTRLTVV.

This chain joins TRBV7-2 and TRBJ2-2; tentatively, D is TRBD2 (6 bases). Germline CDR1 reads SGHTA; CDR2 reads FQGNSA. This CDR3 contains 15 residues. Trimming removed 6 bases from V and 1 base from J, with 12 bases in between. The CDR3: CASRGAGMNTGELFF. CDR3 DNA sequence: TGTGCCAGCAGAGGGGCGGGAATGAACACCGGGGAGCTGTTTTTT.

The chain is built from TRBV9 and TRBJ2-1; 15 bases align to TRBD2. The CDR3 covers 15 residues. Germline V gene lookup returns CDR1 SGDLS and CDR2 YYNGEE. The V segment lost 4 bases and the J segment 16 bases; nucleotides outside the gene matches: 12. Written as DNA, the CDR3 is TGTGCCAGCAGCCCCCGGACTAGCGGGGGGGTAAATCTCTTCTTC. The encoded protein is CASSPRTSGGVNLFF.

This clone was detected a few times. V and J are TRBV27 and TRBJ1-2; 7 bases are a match to TRBD1. This CDR3 is built from 13 residues. Germline CDR1 reads MNHEY; CDR2 reads SMNVEV (reference sequence). Unmatched junction bases numbered 5, after V lost 2 bases and J lost 8 bases. Here the CDR3 DNA reads TGTGCCAGCAGTTTAAAGGGGGCCCGGGGCTACACCTTC. Its protein is CASSLKGARGYTF.

This chain joins TRBV7-6 and TRBJ1-4; D is perhaps TRBD1 (5 bases). Trimming removed 1 base at V and 3 bases at J, with 12 bases between. The CDR3 spans 16 residues. Germline V gives CDR1 SGHVS, CDR2 FNYEAQ. CDR3 nucleotide sequence: TGTGCCAGCAGCTTAGGTTTGGTAGGGGCTAATGAAAAACTGTTTTTT. It translates to CASSLGLVGANEKLFF.

This clone has only one observation. The chain combines TRBV2 with TRBJ2-7, with 10 bases identical to TRBD2. J lost 2 bases, V lost 4 bases, and 5 bases had no gene match. Germline V gene lookup returns CDR1 SNHLY and CDR2 FYNNEI. This CDR3 is 15 amino acids long. The CDR3 nucleotides are TGTGCCAGCAGTGCTAGCGGGGGCCAACCCTACGAGCAGTACTTC. Translating gives CASSASGGQPYEQYF.

In nucleotides, the CDR3 is TGTGCCAGCAGCCCTGGAGGGGGCCAGGGCAATCAGCCCCAGCATTTT. Residues: CASSPGGGQGNQPQHF. V gene TRBV9 combines with J gene TRBJ1-5, with TRBD1 matching 7 bases. The junction had 9 bases not matched to a gene; V was cut back by 4 bases and J by 2 bases. CDR3 length: 16 amino acids. Germline CDR1 reads SGDLS; CDR2 reads YYNGEE.

The chain combines TRBV27 with TRBJ1-5; 11 bases map to TRBD1. J lost 1 base, V lost 1 base, and 3 bases had no gene match. Germline loops: CDR1 MNHEY, CDR2 SMNVEV (reference sequence). CDR3 length equals 17 residues. In nucleotides, the CDR3 is TGTGCCAGCAGTTTATGGGGGACAGGGGGAAGCAATCAGCCCCAGCATTTT. Translating it yields CASSLWGTGGSNQPQHF.

The chain uses TRBV15 and TRBJ1-1, with D possibly being TRBD1 (6 bases). CDR1 and CDR2 from the germline V gene are LNHNV and YYDKDF (reference sequence). The V gene lost 0 bases and the J gene lost 11 bases, with 13 bases spanning the gap. The CDR3 runs 13 residues. CDR3 amino acids: CATSRDLGARAFF. The CDR3 region has the DNA TGTGCCACCAGCAGAGATTTGGGGGCTAGGGCTTTCTTT.

This chain uses TRBV30 with TRBJ1-1; 7 bases match TRBD1. The V and J ends lost 3 bases and 5 bases, in that order; junction bases with no gene match: 6. The CDR3 length is 13 residues. Looked up from germline, CDR1 is GTSNPN and CDR2 is SVGIG (reference sequence). CDR3 sequence reads: CAWSRDSRTEAFF. Here the CDR3 DNA reads TGTGCCTGGAGCAGGGACAGCCGGACTGAAGCTTTCTTT.

The gene calls are TRBV6-1 and TRBJ1-2, with D perhaps TRBD1 (6 bases). CDR3 length equals 14 residues. V lost 5 bases and J lost 4, with 14 bases in between. In germline, CDR1 is MNHNS, CDR2 SASEGT. The CDR3, as DNA: TGTGCCAGCAGTTATACAGGGTTCGGCTATGGCTACACCTTC. Residues: CASSYTGFGYGYTF.

This clone was detected once. The V call is TRBV7-2, the J call TRBJ2-3, with 11 bases that match TRBD2. After removal of 4 bases from V and 5 bases from J, the junction contained 2 bases not matched to a gene. Germline CDR1 and CDR2: SGHTA and FQGNSA. The CDR3 is 14 amino acids. The CDR3 coding sequence is TGTGCCAGCAGCTCGGGACTAGCGGTAGATACGCAGTATTTT. Amino acid sequence: CASSSGLAVDTQYF.